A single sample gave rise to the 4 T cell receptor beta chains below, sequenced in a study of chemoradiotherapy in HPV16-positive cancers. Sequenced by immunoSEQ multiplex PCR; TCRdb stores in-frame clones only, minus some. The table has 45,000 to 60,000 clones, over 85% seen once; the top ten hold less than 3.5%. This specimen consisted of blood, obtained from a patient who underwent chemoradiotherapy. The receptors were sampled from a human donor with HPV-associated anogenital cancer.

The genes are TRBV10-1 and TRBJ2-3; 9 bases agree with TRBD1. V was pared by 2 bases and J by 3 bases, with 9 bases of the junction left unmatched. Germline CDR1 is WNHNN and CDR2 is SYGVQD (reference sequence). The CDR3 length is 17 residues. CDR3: CASSEPKQGAKTDTQYF. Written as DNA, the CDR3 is TGCGCCAGCAGTGAGCCGAAACAGGGGGCAAAGACAGATACGCAGTATTTT.

The CDR3 region has the DNA TGTGCCAGCAGCCACACCGACAGGGCTGGGGCCAACGTCCTGACTTTC. Encoded protein: CASSHTDRAGANVLTF. This rearrangement joins TRBV4-2 to TRBJ2-6, with 7 bases aligning to TRBD1. V dropped 3 bases and J dropped 2; count of bases not matched to a gene: 4. This CDR3 has 16 residues. Germline V lookup: CDR1 LGHNA, CDR2 YNFKEQ.

Written as DNA, the CDR3 is TGTGCCAGCAGCTTAGTAGTCCGTGGAGAAGAGCAGTACTTC. This codes for CASSLVVRGEEQYF. This sequence joins TRBV7-9 and TRBJ2-7; D unclear. The V gene's germline CDR1 is SEHNR and CDR2 FQNEAQ (reference sequence). The CDR3 covers 14 residues. V was shortened by 1 base and J by 7 bases, with 14 bases between the two germline ends. The full variable domain, with the rest looked up from reference TRBV7-9 and TRBJ2-7, is DTGVSQNPRHKITKRGQNVTFRCDPISEHNRLYWYRQTLGQGPEFLTYFQNEAQLEKSRLLSDRFSAERPKGSFSTLEIQRTEQGDSAMYLCASSLVVRGEEQYFGPGTRLTVT.

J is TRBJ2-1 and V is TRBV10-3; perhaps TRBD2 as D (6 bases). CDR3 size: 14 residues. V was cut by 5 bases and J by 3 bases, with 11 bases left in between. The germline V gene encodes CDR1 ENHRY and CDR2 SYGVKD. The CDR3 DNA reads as TGTGCCATCAGTCCCGGGACTGGCTACAATGAGCAGTTCTTC. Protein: CAISPGTGYNEQFF.